Presented here are 3 T cell receptor beta chains from one specimen sequenced in a study of blood T cells in healthy people across ages. Through a sample-barcoded 5' primer and a J-beta primer mix, a second PCR was run for about 6 to 11 cycles. MiXCR was run by TCRdb on the 5' RACE reads, yielding one entry per CDR3 protein. Here the sample spans hundreds of thousands of distinct CDR3 sequences, around 45% being singletons. Sequenced input: blood. The receptor set was obtained from a man aged 55 to 70 in good health.

The V call is TRBV29-1, the J call TRBJ1-2; 8 bases map to TRBD1. Trimming removed 8 bases from V and 6 bases from J; junction bases left unmatched: 11. The CDR3 has 13 residues. Looked up from germline, CDR1 is SQVTM and CDR2 is ANQGSEA. CDR3 sequence reads: CSTDRGKGDGYTF. Written as DNA, the CDR3 is TGCAGCACCGACAGGGGAAAGGGCGATGGCTACACCTTC.

The chain employs TRBV10-3 and TRBJ1-2, with 7 bases that match TRBD1. This CDR3 spans 12 amino acids. The trim removed 4 bases at V and 6 bases at J, leaving 2 bases unmatched. The germline CDR1 and CDR2 sequences are ENHRY and SYGVKD. CDR3 protein: CAISVQGDGYTF. CDR3 coding DNA: TGTGCCATCAGTGTTCAGGGGGATGGCTACACCTTC.

V and J are TRBV7-9 and TRBJ1-1; D perhaps matches TRBD1 (6 bases). Germline V CDR1 and CDR2: SEHNR, FQNEAQ (reference sequence). The CDR3 has 17 residues. V lost 3 bases and J lost 2, with 19 bases in between. The CDR3 DNA sequence: TGTGCCAGCAGCTTCACAGGGTCGAGAAGTTTTAACACTGAAGCTTTCTTT. It is translated as CASSFTGSRSFNTEAFF.